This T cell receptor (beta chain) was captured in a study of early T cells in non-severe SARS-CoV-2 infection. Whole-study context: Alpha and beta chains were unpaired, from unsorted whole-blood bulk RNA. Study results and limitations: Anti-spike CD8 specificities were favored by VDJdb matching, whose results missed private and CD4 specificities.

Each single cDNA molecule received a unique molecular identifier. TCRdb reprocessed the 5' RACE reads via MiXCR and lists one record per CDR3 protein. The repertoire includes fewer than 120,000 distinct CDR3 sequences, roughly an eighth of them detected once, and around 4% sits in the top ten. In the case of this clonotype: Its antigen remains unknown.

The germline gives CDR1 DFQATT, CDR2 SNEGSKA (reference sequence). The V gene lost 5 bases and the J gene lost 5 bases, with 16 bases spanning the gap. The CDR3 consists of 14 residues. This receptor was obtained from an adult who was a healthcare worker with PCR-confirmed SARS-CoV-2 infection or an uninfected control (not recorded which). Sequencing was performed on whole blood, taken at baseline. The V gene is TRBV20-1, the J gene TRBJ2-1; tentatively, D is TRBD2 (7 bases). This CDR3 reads CSARRGGADNEQFF. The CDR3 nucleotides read TGCAGTGCTCGCCGCGGGGGCGCGGACAATGAGCAGTTCTTC.